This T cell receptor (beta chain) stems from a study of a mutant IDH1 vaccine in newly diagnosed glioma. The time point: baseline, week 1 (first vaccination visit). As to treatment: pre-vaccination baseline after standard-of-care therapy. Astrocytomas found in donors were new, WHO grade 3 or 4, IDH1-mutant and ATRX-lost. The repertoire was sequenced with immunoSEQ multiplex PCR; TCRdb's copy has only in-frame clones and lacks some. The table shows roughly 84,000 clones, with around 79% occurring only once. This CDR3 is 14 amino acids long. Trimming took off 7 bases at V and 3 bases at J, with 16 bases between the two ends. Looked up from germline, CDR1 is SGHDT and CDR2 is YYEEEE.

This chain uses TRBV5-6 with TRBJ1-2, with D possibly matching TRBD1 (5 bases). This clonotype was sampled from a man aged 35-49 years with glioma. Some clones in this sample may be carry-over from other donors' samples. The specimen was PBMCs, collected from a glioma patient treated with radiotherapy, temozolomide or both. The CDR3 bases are TGTGCCAGCGGGGATATGGGGACCGACTATGGCTACACCTTC. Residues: CASGDMGTDYGYTF.